Below are 11 T cell receptor beta chains sequenced from a single sample in a study of low-dose radiotherapy and immunotherapy resistance in tumors. Primers used for first-strand cDNA, a TRAV- and TRBV-specific set, covered both alpha and beta chains. It was with a constant-region primer and a V-primer adapter that TCRs were amplified over roughly 18 PCR cycles. TCRdb re-called the reads through MiXCR, storing one row per CDR3 protein. The sample has about 9,200 distinct CDR3 sequences; roughly 42% are singletons. These receptor sequences come from a human donor with advanced metastatic prostate, ovarian, gallbladder or colorectal cancer (not recorded which). This table probably holds off-target reads from a library built for another chain.

The chain is built from TRBV27 and TRBJ2-1; a possible D gene is TRBD1 (5 bases). The V end lost 0 bases, the J end lost 4 bases, and 10 bases lay between the germline ends. Germline-derived CDR1 and CDR2 are MNHEY and SMNVEV (reference sequence). The CDR3 length is 15 residues. CDR3 loop: CASSLSPQGYNEQFF. In DNA form, the CDR3 reads TGTGCCAGCAGTTTATCCCCCCAGGGTTACAATGAGCAGTTCTTC.

In its sample, this clonotype was seen once. Compared with germline, one end of the junction differs, possibly owing to a read error. This chain links TRBV15 with TRBJ1-2; 8 bases are shared with TRBD1. Germline loops: CDR1 LNHNV, CDR2 YYDKDF (reference sequence). The CDR3 runs to 16 residues. The CDR3 loop is CVTSGDDRGLSYGYTF. In DNA, the CDR3 is TGTGTCACCAGCGGGGACGACAGGGGACTGAGCTATGGCTACACCTTC.

The rearrangement joins TRBV6-1 to TRBJ2-3; the match to TRBD2 covers 11 bases. Losses at the gene ends were 6 bases for V and 6 bases for J; bases not matched to a gene: 8. The CDR3 runs to 15 residues. Germline V gives CDR1 MNHNS, CDR2 SASEGT. The CDR3 DNA sequence: TGTGCCAGCAGCCGAGGGACTAGCGGTCTGGATACGCAGTATTTT. Amino acid sequence: CASSRGTSGLDTQYF.

The chain recombines TRBV28 with TRBJ1-5, with D possibly matching TRBD1 (5 bases). CDR1 is MDHEN, CDR2 SYDVKM, per germline. The CDR3 has 15 amino acids. V lost 7 bases, J lost 4 bases, and 17 bases lay in between. As DNA, the CDR3 is TGTGCCAGCACCTCCGGGGGGGGTGGGAATCAGCCCCAGCATTTT. It yields the protein CASTSGGGGNQPQHF.

The chain combines TRBV20-1 with TRBJ1-2; D is undetermined. The CDR3 spans 12 residues. The germline V gene has CDR1 DFQATT and CDR2 SNEGSKA (reference sequence). The V end was cut by 5 bases, the J end by 4 bases, with 11 bases between. The CDR3 reads CSAEPVSYGYTF. CDR3 DNA sequence: TGCAGTGCTGAGCCAGTGTCCTATGGCTACACCTTC.

The count of this clonotype is one. This chain uses TRBV14 with TRBJ2-7; weak D call: TRBD1 (5 bases). Per the germline V gene, CDR1 is SGHDN and CDR2 is FVKESK. V was cut by 0 bases and J by 2 bases, with 8 bases left in between. The CDR3 is 14 amino acids. CDR3 amino acids: CASSQDDRAYEQYF. CDR3 in DNA: TGTGCCAGCAGCCAAGATGACAGAGCCTACGAGCAGTACTTC.

V and J are TRBV6-2 or TRBV6-3 and TRBJ1-2, with D uncertain. In germline, CDR1 is MNHEY, CDR2 SVGEGT. This CDR3 has 12 residues. V lost 6 bases, J lost 3 bases, and 8 bases lay in between. This CDR3 is CASRPGDYGYTF. The CDR3 DNA reads TGTGCCAGCAGACCTGGAGACTATGGCTACACCTTC.

The chain links TRBV4-2 to TRBJ2-7; D ambiguous. From germline, CDR1 is LGHNA and CDR2 YNFKEQ. The CDR3 loop spans 12 amino acids. V lost 1 base, J lost 5 bases, and 6 bases lay in between. The chain's CDR3 is CASSQAGDEQYF. In DNA form, the CDR3 reads TGTGCCAGCAGCCAAGCGGGTGACGAGCAGTACTTC.

The CDR3 region is CASSDSRGAGADTQYF. The CDR3 nucleotides read TGCGCCAGCAGCGACTCTCGGGGAGCGGGGGCAGATACGCAGTATTTT. V gene TRBV10-1 combines with J gene TRBJ2-3; the match to TRBD2 covers 8 bases. Germline V gene lookup returns CDR1 WNHNN and CDR2 SYGVQD (reference sequence). The V gene end was trimmed by 6 bases and the J gene end by 4 bases; junction bases not matched to a gene: 12. The CDR3 runs to 16 residues.

This clonotype ranks as medium-sized. The gene calls are TRBV6-6 and TRBJ1-1, with D possibly matching TRBD1 (6 bases). V shed 5 bases and J shed 6 bases, with 10 bases lying between them. The CDR3 has 12 amino acids. Germline lookup yields CDR1 MNHNY and CDR2 SVGAGI (reference sequence). DNA for the CDR3: TGTGCCAGCAGTCCTGGGACACCTGAAGCTTTCTTT. Its protein product is CASSPGTPEAFF.

This clonotype showed up just a few times. The chain combines TRBV4-3 with TRBJ2-2; a weak D match, TRBD1 (6 bases). This CDR3 comprises 18 residues. Germline loops: CDR1 LGHNA, CDR2 YSLEER. Trimming took off 4 bases at V and 4 bases at J, with 22 bases between the two ends. CDR3: CASSPIDMGALRTGELFF. Here the CDR3 DNA reads TGCGCCAGCAGCCCCATAGATATGGGGGCCCTCCGCACCGGGGAGCTGTTTTTT.